This T cell receptor beta chain was documented in a study of shared clonotypes between healthy human individuals. Study background: Donors, aged 18 to 49, were a couple of women and a few men.

As regards this clone: Its antigen is currently unknown.

General study findings and limits: Though the depth was large, rarefaction showed that sorted-subset sequencing was incomplete. Sampling covered blood only; tissue repertoires likely differ. Larger estimated richness was generally recorded for naive subsets relative to memory subsets.

V dropped 3 bases and J dropped 8 bases, with 23 bases sitting between them. This CDR3 has 16 residues. Germline V gene data show CDR1 as SGHNT and CDR2 as YYREEE (reference sequence). Libraries were prepared by immunoSEQ multiplex PCR; TCRdb keeps only in-frame clonotypes and omits some of them. The table records more than 2,000,000 clones, 93% of them present only once. Sequencing input: naive CD4+ T cells from PBMCs. Subset described: CD45RA+ positively selected. This receptor was taken from a man aged 18 to 30 in good health. Some clones in this sample may be carry-over from other donors' samples. The chain employs TRBV5-4 and TRBJ1-2; D ambiguous. The CDR3 bases are TGTGCCAGCAGCTCCGGTGGTTCTCAACCAATCTCGGGCTACACCTTC. Residues: CASSSGGSQPISGYTF.